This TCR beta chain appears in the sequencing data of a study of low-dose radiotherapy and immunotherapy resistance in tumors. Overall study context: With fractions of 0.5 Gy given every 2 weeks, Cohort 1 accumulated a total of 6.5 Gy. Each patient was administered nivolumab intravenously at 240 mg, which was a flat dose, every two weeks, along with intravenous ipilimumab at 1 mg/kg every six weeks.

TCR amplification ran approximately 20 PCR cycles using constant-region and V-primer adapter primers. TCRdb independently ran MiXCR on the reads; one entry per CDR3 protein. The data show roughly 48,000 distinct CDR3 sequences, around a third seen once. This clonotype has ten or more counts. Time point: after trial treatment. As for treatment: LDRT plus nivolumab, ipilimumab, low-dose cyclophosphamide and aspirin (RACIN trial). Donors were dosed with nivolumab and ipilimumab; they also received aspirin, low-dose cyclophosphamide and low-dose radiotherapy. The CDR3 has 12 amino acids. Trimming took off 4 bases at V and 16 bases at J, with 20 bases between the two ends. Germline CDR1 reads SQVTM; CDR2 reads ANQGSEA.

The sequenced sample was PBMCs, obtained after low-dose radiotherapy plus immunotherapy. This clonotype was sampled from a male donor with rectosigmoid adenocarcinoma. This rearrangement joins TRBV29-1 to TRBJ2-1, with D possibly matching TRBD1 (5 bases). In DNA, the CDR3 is TGCAGCGTTGGGCGAGTACAGGACGTCAGCTTCTTC. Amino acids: CSVGRVQDVSFF.